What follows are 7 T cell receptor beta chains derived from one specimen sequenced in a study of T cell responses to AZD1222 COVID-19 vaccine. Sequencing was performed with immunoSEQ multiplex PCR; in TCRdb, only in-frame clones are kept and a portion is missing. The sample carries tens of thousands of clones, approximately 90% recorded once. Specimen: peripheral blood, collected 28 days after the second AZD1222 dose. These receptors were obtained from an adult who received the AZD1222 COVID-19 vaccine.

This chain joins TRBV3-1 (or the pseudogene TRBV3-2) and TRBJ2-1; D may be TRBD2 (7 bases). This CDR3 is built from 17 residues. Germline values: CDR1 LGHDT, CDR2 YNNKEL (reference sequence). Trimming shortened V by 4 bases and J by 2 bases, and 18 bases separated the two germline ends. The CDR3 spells CASSLRLRGGAYNEQFF. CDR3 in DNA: TGTGCCAGCAGCCTCCGGCTTAGGGGGGGCGCCTACAATGAGCAGTTCTTC.

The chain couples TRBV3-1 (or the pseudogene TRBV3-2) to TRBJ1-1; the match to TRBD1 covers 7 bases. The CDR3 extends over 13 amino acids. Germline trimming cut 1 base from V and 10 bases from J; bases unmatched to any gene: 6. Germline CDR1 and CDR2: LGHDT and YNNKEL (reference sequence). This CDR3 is CASSQGGAGGAFF. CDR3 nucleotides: TGTGCCAGCAGCCAAGGGGGAGCAGGGGGAGCTTTCTTT.

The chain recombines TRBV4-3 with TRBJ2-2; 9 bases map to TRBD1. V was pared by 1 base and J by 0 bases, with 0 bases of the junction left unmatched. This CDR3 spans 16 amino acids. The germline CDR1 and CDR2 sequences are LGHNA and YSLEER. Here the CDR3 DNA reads TGCGCCAGCAGCCAAGGACAGGGGGCGAACACCGGGGAGCTGTTTTTT. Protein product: CASSQGQGANTGELFF.

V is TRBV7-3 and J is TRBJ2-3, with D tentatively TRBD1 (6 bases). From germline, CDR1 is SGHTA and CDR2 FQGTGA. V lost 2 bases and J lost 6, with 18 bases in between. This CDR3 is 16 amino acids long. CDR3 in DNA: TGTGCCAGCAGCTTAGGTGGCAGGGGCCGCTCCGATACGCAGTATTTT. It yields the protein CASSLGGRGRSDTQYF.

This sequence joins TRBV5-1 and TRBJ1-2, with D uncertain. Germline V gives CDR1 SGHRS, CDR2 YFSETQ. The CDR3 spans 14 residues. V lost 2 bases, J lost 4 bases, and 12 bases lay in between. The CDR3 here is CASSLDPDPYGYTF. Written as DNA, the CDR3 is TGCGCCAGCAGCTTAGATCCAGACCCCTATGGCTACACCTTC.

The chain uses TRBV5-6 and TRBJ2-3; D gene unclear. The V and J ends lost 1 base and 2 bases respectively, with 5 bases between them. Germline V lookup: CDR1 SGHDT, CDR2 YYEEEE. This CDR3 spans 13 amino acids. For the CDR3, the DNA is TGTGCCAGCAGCTTGAGCCCCACAGATACGCAGTATTTT. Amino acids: CASSLSPTDTQYF.

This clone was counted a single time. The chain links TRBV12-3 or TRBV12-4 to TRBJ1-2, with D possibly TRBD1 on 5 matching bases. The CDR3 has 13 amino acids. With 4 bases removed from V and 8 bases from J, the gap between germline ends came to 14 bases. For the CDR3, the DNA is TGTGCCAGCAGTTATCTGGGACGTCGGGGCTACACCTTC. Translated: CASSYLGRRGYTF.